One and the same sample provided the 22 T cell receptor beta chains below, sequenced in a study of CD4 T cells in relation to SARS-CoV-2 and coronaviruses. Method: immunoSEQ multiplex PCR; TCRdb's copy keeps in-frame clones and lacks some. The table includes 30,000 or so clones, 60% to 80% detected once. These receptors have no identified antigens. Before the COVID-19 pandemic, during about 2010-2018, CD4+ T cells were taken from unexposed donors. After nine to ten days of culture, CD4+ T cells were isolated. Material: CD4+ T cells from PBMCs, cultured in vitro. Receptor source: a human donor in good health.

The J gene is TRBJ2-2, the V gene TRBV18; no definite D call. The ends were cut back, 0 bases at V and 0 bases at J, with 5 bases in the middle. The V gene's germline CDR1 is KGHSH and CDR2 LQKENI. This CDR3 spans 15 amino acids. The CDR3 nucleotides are TGTGCCAGCTCACCACCACACACGAACACCGGGGAGCTGTTTTTT. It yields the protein CASSPPHTNTGELFF. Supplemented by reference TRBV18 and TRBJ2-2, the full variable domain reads NAGVMQNPRHLVRRRGQEARLRCSPMKGHSHVYWYRQLPEEGLKFMVYLQKENIIDESGMPKERFSAEFPKEGPSILRIQQVVRGDSAAYFCASSPPHTNTGELFFGEGSRLTVL.

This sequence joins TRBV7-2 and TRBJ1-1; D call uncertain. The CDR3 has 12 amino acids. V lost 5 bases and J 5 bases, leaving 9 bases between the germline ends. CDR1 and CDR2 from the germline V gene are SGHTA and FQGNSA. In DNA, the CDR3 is TGTGCCAGCAGCCCCTACGAAACTGAAGCTTTCTTT. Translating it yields CASSPYETEAFF.

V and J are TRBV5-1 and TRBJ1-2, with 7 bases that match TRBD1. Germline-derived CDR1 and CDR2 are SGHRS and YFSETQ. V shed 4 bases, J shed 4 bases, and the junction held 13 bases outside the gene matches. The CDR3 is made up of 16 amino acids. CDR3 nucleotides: TGCGCCAGCAGCCCCACTTACGGACAGGTCATCTATGGCTACACCTTC. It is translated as CASSPTYGQVIYGYTF.

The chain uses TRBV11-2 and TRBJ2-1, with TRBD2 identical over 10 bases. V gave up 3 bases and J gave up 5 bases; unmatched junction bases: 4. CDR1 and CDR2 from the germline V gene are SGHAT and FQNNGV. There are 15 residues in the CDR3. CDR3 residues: CASSFSGRYHNEQFF. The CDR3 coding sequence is TGTGCCAGCAGCTTTAGCGGGAGGTACCACAATGAGCAGTTCTTC.

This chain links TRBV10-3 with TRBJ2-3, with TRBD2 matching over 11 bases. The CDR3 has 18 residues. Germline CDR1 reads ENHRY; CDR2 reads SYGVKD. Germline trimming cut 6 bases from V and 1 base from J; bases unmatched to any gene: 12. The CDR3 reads CAIRKTSGEGSGTDTQYF. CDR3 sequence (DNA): TGTGCCATCAGGAAGACTAGCGGGGAGGGGTCGGGCACAGATACGCAGTATTTT.

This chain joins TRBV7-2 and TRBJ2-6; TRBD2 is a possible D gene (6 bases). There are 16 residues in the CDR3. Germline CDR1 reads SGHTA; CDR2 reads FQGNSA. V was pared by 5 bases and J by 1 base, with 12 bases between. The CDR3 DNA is TGTGCCAGCAGCCCCGACGGAGGGTCTGGGGCCAACGTCCTGACTTTC. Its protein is CASSPDGGSGANVLTF.

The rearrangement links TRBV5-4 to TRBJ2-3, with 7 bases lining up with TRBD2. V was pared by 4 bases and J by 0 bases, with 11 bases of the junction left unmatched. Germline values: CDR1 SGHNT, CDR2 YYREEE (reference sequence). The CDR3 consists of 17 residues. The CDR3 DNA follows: TGTGCCAGCAGCCAGTGGACCGGGACTATTAGCACAGATACGCAGTATTTT. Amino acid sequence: CASSQWTGTISTDTQYF.

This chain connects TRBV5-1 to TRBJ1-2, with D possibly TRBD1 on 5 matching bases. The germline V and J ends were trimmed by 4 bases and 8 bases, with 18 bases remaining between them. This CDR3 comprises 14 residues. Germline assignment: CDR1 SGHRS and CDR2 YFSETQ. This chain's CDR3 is CASSPGTTNRGYTF. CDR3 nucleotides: TGCGCCAGCAGCCCTGGGACGACTAATCGGGGCTACACCTTC.

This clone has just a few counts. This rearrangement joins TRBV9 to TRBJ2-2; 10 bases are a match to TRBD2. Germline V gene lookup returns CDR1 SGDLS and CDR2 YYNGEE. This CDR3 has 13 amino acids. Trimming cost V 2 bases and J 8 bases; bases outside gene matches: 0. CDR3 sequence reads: CASSVSGRGELFF. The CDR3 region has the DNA TGTGCCAGCAGCGTTAGCGGGAGGGGGGAGCTGTTTTTT.

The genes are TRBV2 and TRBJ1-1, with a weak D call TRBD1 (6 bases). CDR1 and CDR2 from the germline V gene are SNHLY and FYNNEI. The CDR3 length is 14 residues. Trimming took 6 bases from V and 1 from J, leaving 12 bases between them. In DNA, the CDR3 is TGTGCCAGCAGAAACAGGGTCCGGAACACTGAAGCTTTCTTT. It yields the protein CASRNRVRNTEAFF. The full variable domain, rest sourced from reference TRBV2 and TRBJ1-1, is EPEVTQTPSHQVTQMGQEVILRCVPISNHLYFYWYRQILGQKVEFLVSFYNNEISEKSEIFDDQFSVERPDGSNFTLKIRSTKLEDSAMYFCASRNRVRNTEAFFGQGTRLTVV.

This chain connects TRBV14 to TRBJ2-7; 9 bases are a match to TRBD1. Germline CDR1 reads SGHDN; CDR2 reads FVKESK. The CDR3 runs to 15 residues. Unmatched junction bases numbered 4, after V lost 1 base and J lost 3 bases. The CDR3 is CASSQAGTGFYEQYF. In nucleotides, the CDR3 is TGTGCCAGCAGCCAAGCCGGGACAGGGTTCTACGAGCAGTACTTC.

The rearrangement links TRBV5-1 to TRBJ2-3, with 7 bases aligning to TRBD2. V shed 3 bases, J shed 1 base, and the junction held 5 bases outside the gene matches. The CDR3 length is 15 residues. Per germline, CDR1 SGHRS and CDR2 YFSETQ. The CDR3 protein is CASSSGGRRTDTQYF. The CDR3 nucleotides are TGCGCCAGCAGCTCGGGCGGGAGACGCACAGATACGCAGTATTTT.

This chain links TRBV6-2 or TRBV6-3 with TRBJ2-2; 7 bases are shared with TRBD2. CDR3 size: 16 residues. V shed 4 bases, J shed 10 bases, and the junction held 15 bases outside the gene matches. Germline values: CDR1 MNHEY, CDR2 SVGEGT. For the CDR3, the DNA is TGTGCCAGCAGTTCCCCACCGGGCGGGAGCTATGAGGAGCTGTTTTTT. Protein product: CASSSPPGGSYEELFF.

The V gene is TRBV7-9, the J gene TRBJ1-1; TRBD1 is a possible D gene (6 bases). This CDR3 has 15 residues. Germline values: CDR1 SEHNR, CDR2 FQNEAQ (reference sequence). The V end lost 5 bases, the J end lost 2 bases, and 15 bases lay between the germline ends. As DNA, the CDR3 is TGTGCCAGCAGCCCGGGGGGGCGCCTTAACACTGAAGCTTTCTTT. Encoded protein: CASSPGGRLNTEAFF.

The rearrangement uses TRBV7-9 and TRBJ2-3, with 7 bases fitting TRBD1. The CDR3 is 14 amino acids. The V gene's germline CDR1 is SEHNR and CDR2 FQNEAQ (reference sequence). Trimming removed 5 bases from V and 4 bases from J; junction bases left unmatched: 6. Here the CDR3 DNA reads TGTGCCAGCAGCCGTGGGGACAGCGCAGATACGCAGTATTTT. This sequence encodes CASSRGDSADTQYF.

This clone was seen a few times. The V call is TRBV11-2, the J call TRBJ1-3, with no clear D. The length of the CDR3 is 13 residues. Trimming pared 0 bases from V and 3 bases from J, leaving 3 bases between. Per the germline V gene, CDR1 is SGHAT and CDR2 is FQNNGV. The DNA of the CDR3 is TGTGCCAGCAGCTTAGAGTATGGAAACACCATATATTTT. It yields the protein CASSLEYGNTIYF.

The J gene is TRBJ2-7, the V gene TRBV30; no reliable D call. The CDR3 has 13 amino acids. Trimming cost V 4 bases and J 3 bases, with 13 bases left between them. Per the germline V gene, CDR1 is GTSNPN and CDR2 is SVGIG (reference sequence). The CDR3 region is CAWTYPSSYEQYF. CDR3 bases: TGTGCCTGGACCTACCCGTCCAGCTACGAGCAGTACTTC.

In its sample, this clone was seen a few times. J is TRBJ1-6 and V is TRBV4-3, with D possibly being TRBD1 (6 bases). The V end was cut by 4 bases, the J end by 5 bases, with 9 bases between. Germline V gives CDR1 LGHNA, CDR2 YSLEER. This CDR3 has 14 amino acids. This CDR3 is CASSPRDNNSPLHF. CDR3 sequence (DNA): TGCGCCAGCAGCCCACGGGACAATAATTCACCCCTCCACTTT.

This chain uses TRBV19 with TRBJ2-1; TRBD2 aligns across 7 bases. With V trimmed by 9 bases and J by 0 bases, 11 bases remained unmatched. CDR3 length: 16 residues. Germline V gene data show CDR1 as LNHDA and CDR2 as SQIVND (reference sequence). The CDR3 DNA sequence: TGTGCCAGCGGAGTAGCGGGTCCTAGCTCCTACAATGAGCAGTTCTTC. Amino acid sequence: CASGVAGPSSYNEQFF.

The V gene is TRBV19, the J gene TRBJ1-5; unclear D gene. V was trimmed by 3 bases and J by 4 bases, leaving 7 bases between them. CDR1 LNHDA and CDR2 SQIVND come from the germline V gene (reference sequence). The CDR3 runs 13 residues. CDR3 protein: CASSMQINQPQHF. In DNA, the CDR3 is TGTGCCAGTAGTATGCAAATTAATCAGCCCCAGCATTTT.

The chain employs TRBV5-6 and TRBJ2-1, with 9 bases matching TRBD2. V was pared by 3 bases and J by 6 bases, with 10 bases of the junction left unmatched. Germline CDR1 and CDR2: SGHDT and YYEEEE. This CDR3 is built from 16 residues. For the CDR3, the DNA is TGTGCCAGCAGCTGGCCAAAGGCGGGAGGGCCCAATGAGCAGTTCTTC. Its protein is CASSWPKAGGPNEQFF.

The CDR3 is CAISASSGGPPSNTGELFF. The CDR3 DNA reads as TGTGCCATCAGCGCGTCTAGCGGGGGGCCCCCGTCGAACACCGGGGAGCTGTTTTTT. The chain is built from TRBV10-3 and TRBJ2-2; 11 nucleotides line up with TRBD2. Germline V CDR1 and CDR2: ENHRY, SYGVKD. J was trimmed by 0 bases and V by 6 bases; bases with no gene match: 12. The CDR3 loop spans 19 amino acids.